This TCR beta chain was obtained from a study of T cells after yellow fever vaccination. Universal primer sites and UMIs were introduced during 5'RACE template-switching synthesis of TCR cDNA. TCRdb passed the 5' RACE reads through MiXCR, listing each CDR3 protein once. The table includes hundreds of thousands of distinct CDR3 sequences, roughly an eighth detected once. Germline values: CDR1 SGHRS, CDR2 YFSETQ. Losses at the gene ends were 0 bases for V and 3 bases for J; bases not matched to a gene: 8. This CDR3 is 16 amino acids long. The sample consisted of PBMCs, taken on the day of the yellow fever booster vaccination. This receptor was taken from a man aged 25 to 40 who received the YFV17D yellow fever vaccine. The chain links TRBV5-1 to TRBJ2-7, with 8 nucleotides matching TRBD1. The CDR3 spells CASSLAAGTGFYEQYF. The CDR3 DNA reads TGCGCCAGCAGCTTGGCGGCCGGGACAGGTTTCTACGAGCAGTACTTC.